The clone carrying this TCR beta chain was picked up a small number of times. Its specificity is unknown. The data originate from a study of cytomegalovirus exposure and HLA in healthy donors. Study in general: Earlier sequencing of some 180 million T cells yielded 120 million or so unique TCR beta sequences. Findings and limits, study-wide: In vitro work confirmed that a few CMV-associated chains recognize CMV antigens. Altogether, some 170 TCR beta chains were recorded as cytomegalovirus-associated.

V lost 3 bases and J 7 bases, leaving 10 bases between the germline ends. The CDR3 totals 12 residues. Germline-derived CDR1 and CDR2 are SGHRS and YFSETQ. Primers included in the PCR were 60 Vbeta and 13 Jbeta primers. Sequencing used immunoSEQ multiplex PCR; TCRdb keeps in-frame clones, though not all of them. The sample includes some 65,000 clones, more than 75% seen only once; the top ten take around 2.9%. The chain couples TRBV5-1 to TRBJ1-2; no firm D call. The TCR was taken from a girl aged 5 to 17 in good health and CMV-seropositive. The sequenced material came from PBMCs. As DNA, the CDR3 is TGCGCCAGCAGCTCGTCAACGGGTGGCTACACCTTC. Its translation is CASSSSTGGYTF.